The TCR beta chain under discussion was sequenced for a study of Graves' ophthalmopathy and Graves' hyperthyroidism. The CDR3 has 15 residues. CDR1 LGHDT and CDR2 YNNKEL come from the germline V gene (reference sequence). The V end was cut by 1 base, the J end by 6 bases, with 15 bases between. This clonotype was seen ten or more times. Amplified TCR beta CDR3 regions were obtained using RNA transcripts as template. The library came from an HTBI-primed first-round RT-PCR and a second-round multiplex PCR. From the multiplex PCR reads, TCRdb called clonotypes with MiXCR, one entry per CDR3 protein. The sample includes around 400,000 distinct CDR3 sequences, 20% to 25% seen only once; the top ten take under 3.5%.

The TCR comes from a woman between 18 and 29 years old with stable Graves' hyperthyroidism. Sequenced material: peripheral blood. The V gene is TRBV3-1, the J gene TRBJ1-1, with D possibly being TRBD1 (6 bases). CDR3 region: CASSQVQSGGPEAFF. CDR3 bases: TGTGCCAGCAGCCAAGTACAGTCCGGGGGGCCTGAAGCTTTCTTT.